The rows below give T cell receptor beta chains drawn from one sample of a study of T cell responses to AZD1222 COVID-19 vaccine. TCRdb keeps only in-frame clones here, not all; method: immunoSEQ multiplex PCR. Found here are roughly 93,000 clones, almost 90% of them singletons; the top ten hold 26%. Sequencing was performed on peripheral blood, taken on day 0 of AZD1222 vaccination. All receptors come from an adult in good health. Both conserved end residues are part of each CDR3. Each record gives: J gene, V gene, CDR3 protein.

j_gene: TRBJ2-7; v_gene: TRBV6-5; CDR3aa: CASSYSGQGSYEQYF
j_gene: TRBJ2-3; v_gene: TRBV6-2/TRBV6-3; CDR3aa: CASSSGTSGKVDTQYF
j_gene: TRBJ2-1; v_gene: TRBV19; CDR3aa: CASSIDSLTPLYNEQFF
j_gene: TRBJ2-4; v_gene: TRBV6-5; CDR3aa: CASSYRDREYVDIQYF
j_gene: TRBJ2-5; v_gene: TRBV28; CDR3aa: CASSYRTVETQYF
j_gene: TRBJ1-2; v_gene: TRBV18; CDR3aa: CASSPLQINQQGYTF
j_gene: TRBJ2-7; v_gene: TRBV7-9; CDR3aa: CASSLSGYEQYF
j_gene: TRBJ1-1; v_gene: TRBV19; CDR3aa: CASNQGRGRTEAFF
j_gene: TRBJ2-1; v_gene: TRBV19; CDR3aa: CASSLAGDNEQFF
j_gene: TRBJ2-7; v_gene: TRBV6-1; CDR3aa: CASSARKDRLSYEQYF
j_gene: TRBJ2-3; v_gene: TRBV9; CDR3aa: CASSSQRGSAYF
j_gene: TRBJ2-3; v_gene: TRBV5-6; CDR3aa: CASSPGTSVADTQYF
j_gene: TRBJ2-7; v_gene: TRBV7-8; CDR3aa: CASSLFESYEQYF